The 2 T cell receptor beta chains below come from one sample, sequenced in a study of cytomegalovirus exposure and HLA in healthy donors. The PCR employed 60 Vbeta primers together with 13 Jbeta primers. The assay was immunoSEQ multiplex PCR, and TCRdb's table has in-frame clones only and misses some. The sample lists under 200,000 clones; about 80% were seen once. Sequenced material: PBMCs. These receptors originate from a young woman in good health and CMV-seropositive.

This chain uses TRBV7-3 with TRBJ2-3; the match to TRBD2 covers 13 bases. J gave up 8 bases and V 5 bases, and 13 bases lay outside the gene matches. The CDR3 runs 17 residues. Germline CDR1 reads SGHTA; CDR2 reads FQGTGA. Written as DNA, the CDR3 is TGTGCCAGCAGCACGGGAACTAGCGGGGGGGCAGTGGCTACGCAGTATTTT. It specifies CASSTGTSGGAVATQYF.

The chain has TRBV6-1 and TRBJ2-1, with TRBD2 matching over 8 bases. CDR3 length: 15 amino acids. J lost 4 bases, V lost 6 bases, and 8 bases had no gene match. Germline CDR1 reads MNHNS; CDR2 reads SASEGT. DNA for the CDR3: TGTGCCAGCAGAAGGGCGGGGGGCCAATACAATGAGCAGTTCTTC. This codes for CASRRAGGQYNEQFF.